The source of this T cell receptor beta chain is a study of T cells in Graves' hyperthyroidism and ophthalmopathy. Whole-study findings and limits: The model forecast ophthalmopathy, anticipating it by a median roughly 6.3 months before onset. Blood shared most expanded thyroid clonotypes above 0.001.

At least ten counts were recorded for this clonotype. What it recognizes is unknown. The CDR3 extends over 13 amino acids. Trimming took off 5 bases at V and 8 bases at J, with 15 bases between the two ends. Germline V gives CDR1 SQVTM, CDR2 ANQGSEA. Exclusion of a patient resulted from uncontrolled infection, other autoimmune disease, pregnancy or lactation. Diagnoses rested on clinical symptoms, serum thyroxine and TRAb, thyroid ultrasound and orbital computed tomography. Authors of the study amplified TCR beta CDR3 regions from RNA transcripts. The HTBI set primed first-round TCR CDR3 RT-PCR. TCRdb reanalysed the multiplex PCR reads using MiXCR and keeps one entry per CDR3 protein. The table has about 570,000 distinct CDR3 sequences, under 60% seen once.

Sequencing input: peripheral blood or thyroid tissue (not recorded which). This TCR derives from an adult woman with Graves' disease, either hyperthyroidism or ophthalmopathy (not recorded which). The chain is built from TRBV29-1 and TRBJ1-4; D is uncertain. This chain's CDR3 is CSVRKGSAEKLFF. CDR3 bases: TGCAGCGTTCGAAAGGGATCGGCCGAAAAACTGTTTTTT.